Reported below is one T cell receptor beta chain. Which antigen it targets is not known. The input lacks base qualities; no much larger clone sits a single base away. The source of the sample is a study of Ad26.COV2.S vaccination and SARS-CoV-2 variants (dated by TCRdb to the early 2020s). Looking at the study overall: Donors in the vaccine arm were drawn from COV1001, a phase I-IIa trial of Ad26.COV2.S in healthy adults that was multicentre, randomized, double-blind and placebo-controlled. Dosing of Ad26.COV2.S was intramuscular, at either 5x10^10 or 1x10^11 viral particles, delivered as one shot or as two shots spaced 56 days apart. TCRbeta repertoire sequencing served as the tool for gauging how specific and how broad the SARS-CoV-2-reactive T cell receptors were following Ad26.COV2.S vaccination. A total of approximately 30 samples were included in the TCR-sequenced set, comprising around 19 Ad26.COV2.S vaccine recipients, 5 placebo recipients and 8 SARS-CoV-2 convalescent individuals. Participants in the trial were split at random into five groups of five each, receiving low-dose or high-dose Ad26.COV2.S once or twice, or else placebo on both occasions. Blinding of investigators to trial group allocation was maintained during experiments and outcome assessment. Beyond this particular receptor, the publication reports: After vaccination, spike-specific CD8+ and CD4+ T cell responses were reported to show substantial breadth. Vaccine and placebo recipients had comparable non-spike TCR breadth, which fits with the vaccine containing only spike. It was noted by the authors that total T cell responses may have been underestimated by the TCR breadth and depth analyses. The study was not powered to compare responses between vaccine doses or regimens. Spike-specific TCR breadth was higher in Ad26.COV2.S recipients than in placebo recipients (P = 0.0014).

The immunoSEQ Assay was the method used to sequence TCRbeta CDR3 regions. After extraction, genomic DNA underwent amplification by bias-controlled multiplex PCR, followed by high-throughput sequencing. In the original analysis: To quantify the absolute abundance of every unique TCRbeta CDR3 region, sequences were collapsed and filtered. Usable DNA was measured by amplifying reference genes present in all nucleated cells, and TCRbeta template counts were normalized to that usable DNA to estimate T cell fraction. Repertoire TCRs were annotated as SARS-CoV-2-specific by exact matching of V gene, CDR3 amino acid sequence and J gene to a known reactive TCR set. The reference SARS-CoV-2 TCR set came from MIRA and was filtered for enrichment in COVID-19-positive ImmuneCODE repertoires, removing public or cross-reactive TCRs. Based on the MIRA antigens, annotated TCRs were further analysed at the level of specific ORF or position within ORF. Breadth was defined as the number of annotated unique rearrangements divided by the total number of unique productive rearrangements, and depth was defined as the summed frequency of the annotated unique rearrangements. Group comparisons of TCR breadth used two-sided Wilcoxon rank-sum tests. In its TCRdb copy, this immuneACCESS table keeps in-frame sequences only and misses some clones. Where compared with another copy, unresolved V genes explain less than half of these, and the others have no known cause. V, J and clone size derive from that table, while D and trimming were established from the DNA sequence. The sample table shows 200,000 to 250,000 clones, and roughly 90% are seen once. The top ten clonotypes cover about 11% of the sample.

Interpreted using the paper, the treatment or condition label stands for: around 19 received Ad26.COV2.S at low or high dose, single or two shots; roughly five received placebo; per-sample allocation not given. Repertoires of vaccine and placebo recipients were sequenced from samples collected on day 63 after the first injection. Cohort 1b enrolled fewer than 30 adults aged 18-55 years at a single site in Boston, USA, between 29 July and 7 August 2020. Ad26.COV2.S was a replication-incompetent adenovirus type 26 vector that expressed a prefusion-stabilized SARS-CoV-2 spike protein derived from the original Wuhan strain. The origin of this receptor is a person between 18 and 60 years old who received the Ad26.COV2.S COVID-19 vaccine or a placebo. Sequencing was performed on peripheral blood, taken in a trial of Ad26.COV2.S vaccine versus placebo.

The CDR3 amino acid sequence is: CASSEAGQGYIEKLFF. The DNA sequence follows: TGTGCCAGCAGTGAAGCGGGACAGGGATATATCGAAAAACTGTTTTTT. The chain employs TRBV2 and TRBJ1-4, with 9 bases in between that match TRBD1. The CDR3 goes from the cysteine to the phenylalanine over 16 residues. This entry keeps only the CDR3 DNA: 48 bases, framed from base 1. The germline V gene encodes CDR1 SNHLY and CDR2 FYNNEI. Germline trimming: 0 bases from V, 8 bases from J; junction bases outside gene matches: 7.